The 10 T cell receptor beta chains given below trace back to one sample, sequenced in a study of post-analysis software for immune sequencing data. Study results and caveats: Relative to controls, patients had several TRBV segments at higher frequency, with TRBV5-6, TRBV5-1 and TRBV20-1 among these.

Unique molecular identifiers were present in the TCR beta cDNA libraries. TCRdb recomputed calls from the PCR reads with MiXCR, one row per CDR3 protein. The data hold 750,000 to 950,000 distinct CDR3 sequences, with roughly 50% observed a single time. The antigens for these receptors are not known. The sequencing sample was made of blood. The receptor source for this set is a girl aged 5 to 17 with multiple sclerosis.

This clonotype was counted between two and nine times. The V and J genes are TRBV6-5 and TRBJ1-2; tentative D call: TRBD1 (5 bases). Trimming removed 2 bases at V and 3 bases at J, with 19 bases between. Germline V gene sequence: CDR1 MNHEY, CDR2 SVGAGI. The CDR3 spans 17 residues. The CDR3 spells CASSYRLRGRGDYGYTF. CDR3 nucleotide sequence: TGTGCCAGCAGTTACAGGTTAAGGGGCCGGGGTGACTATGGCTACACCTTC.

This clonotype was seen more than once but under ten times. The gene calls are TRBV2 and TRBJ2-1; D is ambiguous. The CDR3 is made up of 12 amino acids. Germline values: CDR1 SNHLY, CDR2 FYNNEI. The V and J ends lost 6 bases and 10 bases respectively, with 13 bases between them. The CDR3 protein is CASRDGLREQFF. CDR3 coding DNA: TGTGCCAGCAGGGACGGCCTCCGGGAGCAGTTCTTC.

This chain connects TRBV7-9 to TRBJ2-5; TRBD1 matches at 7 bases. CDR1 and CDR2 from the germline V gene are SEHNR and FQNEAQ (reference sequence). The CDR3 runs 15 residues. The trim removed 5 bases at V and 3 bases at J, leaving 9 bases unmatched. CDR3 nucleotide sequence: TGTGCCAGCAGCCCTAGACCTGACAGGGAAGAGACCCAGTACTTC. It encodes CASSPRPDREETQYF.

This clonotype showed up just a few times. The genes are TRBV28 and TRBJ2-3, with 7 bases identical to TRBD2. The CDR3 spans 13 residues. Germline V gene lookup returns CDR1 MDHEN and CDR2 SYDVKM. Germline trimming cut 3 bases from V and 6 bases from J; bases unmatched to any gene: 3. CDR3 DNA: TGTGCCAGCAGTTTCCTACTAGCGGATACGCAGTATTTT. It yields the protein CASSFLLADTQYF.

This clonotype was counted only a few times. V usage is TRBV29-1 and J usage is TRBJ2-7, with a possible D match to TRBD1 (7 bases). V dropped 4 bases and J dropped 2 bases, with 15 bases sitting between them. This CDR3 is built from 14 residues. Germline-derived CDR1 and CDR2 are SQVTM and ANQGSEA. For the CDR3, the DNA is TGCAGCGTTGGGAGGGGGCAACCACCCTACGAGCAGTACTTC. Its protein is CSVGRGQPPYEQYF.

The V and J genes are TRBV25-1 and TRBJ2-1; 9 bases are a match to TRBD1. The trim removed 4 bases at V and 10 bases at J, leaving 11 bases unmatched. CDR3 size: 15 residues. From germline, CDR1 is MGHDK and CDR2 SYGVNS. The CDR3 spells CASSATGGAVWEQFF. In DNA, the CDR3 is TGTGCCAGCAGTGCGACAGGGGGGGCCGTGTGGGAGCAGTTCTTC.

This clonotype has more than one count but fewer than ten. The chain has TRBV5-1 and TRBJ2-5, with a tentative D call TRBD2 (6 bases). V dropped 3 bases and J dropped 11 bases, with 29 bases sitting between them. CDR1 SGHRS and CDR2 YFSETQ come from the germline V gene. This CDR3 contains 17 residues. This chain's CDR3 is CASSSPFGLPSYNEQYF. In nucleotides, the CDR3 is TGCGCCAGCAGCTCCCCTTTCGGACTACCTTCATACAATGAGCAGTACTTC.

CDR3 nucleotides: TGTGCCAGCAGCCAAGATCCACCGAGCGGGAGTTTCTCAGATACGCAGTATTTT. Protein product: CASSQDPPSGSFSDTQYF. The V call is TRBV3-1, the J call TRBJ2-3; 8 positions match TRBD2. Looked up from germline, CDR1 is LGHDT and CDR2 is YNNKEL (reference sequence). Unmatched junction bases numbered 12, after V lost 0 bases and J lost 4 bases. CDR3 length: 18 amino acids.

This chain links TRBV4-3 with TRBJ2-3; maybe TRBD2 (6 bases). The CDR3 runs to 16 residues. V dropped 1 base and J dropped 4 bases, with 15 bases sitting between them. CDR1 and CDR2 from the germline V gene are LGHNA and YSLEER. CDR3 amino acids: CASSQVVGRSADTQYF. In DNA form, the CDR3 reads TGCGCCAGCAGCCAAGTCGTAGGGAGGTCTGCAGATACGCAGTATTTT.

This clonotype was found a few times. CDR3 region: CASSTRRAENYGYTF. The CDR3 bases are TGTGCCAGCAGCACCCGGAGGGCTGAGAACTATGGCTACACCTTC. This rearrangement joins TRBV11-2 to TRBJ1-2; no clear D. CDR1 SGHAT and CDR2 FQNNGV come from the germline V gene. V was clipped by 5 bases and J by 2 bases, with 15 bases between them. This CDR3 contains 15 residues.